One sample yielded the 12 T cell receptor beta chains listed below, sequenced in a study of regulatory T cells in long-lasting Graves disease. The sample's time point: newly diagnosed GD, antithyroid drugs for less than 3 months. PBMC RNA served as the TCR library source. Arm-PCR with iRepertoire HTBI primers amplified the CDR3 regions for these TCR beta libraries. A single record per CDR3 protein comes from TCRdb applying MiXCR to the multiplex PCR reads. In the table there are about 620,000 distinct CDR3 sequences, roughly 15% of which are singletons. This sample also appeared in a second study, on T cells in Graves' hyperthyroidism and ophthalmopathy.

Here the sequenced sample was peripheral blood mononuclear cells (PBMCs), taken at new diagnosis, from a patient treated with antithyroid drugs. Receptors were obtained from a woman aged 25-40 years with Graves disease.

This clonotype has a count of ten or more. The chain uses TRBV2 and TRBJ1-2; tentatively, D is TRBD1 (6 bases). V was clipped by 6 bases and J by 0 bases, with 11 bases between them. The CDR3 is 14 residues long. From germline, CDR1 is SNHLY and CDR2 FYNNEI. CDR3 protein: CASRPQGTNYGYTF. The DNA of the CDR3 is TGTGCCAGCAGGCCACAGGGAACTAACTATGGCTACACCTTC.

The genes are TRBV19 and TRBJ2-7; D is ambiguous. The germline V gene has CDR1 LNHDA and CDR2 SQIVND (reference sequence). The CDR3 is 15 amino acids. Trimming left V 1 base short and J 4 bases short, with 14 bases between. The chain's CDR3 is CASSIGALDLYEQYF. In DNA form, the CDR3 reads TGTGCCAGTAGTATAGGTGCCCTTGACCTATACGAGCAGTACTTC. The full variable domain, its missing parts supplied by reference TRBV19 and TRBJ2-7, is DGGITQSPKYLFRKEGQNVTLSCEQNLNHDAMYWYRQDPGQGLRLIYYSQIVNDFQKGDIAEGYSVSREKKESFPLTVTSAQKNPTAFYLCASSIGALDLYEQYFGPGTRLTVT.

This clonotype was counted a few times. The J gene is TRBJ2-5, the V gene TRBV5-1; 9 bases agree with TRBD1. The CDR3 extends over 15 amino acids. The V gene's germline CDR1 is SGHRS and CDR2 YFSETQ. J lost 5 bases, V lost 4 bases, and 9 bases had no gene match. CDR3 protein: CASSVTTGGWETQYF. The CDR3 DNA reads TGCGCCAGCAGCGTTACGACAGGGGGGTGGGAGACCCAGTACTTC.

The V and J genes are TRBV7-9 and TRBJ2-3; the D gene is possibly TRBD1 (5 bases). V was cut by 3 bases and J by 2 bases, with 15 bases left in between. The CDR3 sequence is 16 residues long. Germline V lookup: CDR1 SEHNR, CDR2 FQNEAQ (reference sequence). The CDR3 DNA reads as TGTGCCAGCAGCTTTGAAGGGGTAACCTACACAGATACGCAGTATTTT. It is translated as CASSFEGVTYTDTQYF.

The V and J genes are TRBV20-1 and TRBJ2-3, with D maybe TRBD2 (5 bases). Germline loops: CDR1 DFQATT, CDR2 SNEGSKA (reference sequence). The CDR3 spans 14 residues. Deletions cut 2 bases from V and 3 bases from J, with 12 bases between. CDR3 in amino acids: CSARSATGTDTQYF. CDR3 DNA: TGCAGTGCTAGATCCGCCACGGGAACAGATACGCAGTATTTT.

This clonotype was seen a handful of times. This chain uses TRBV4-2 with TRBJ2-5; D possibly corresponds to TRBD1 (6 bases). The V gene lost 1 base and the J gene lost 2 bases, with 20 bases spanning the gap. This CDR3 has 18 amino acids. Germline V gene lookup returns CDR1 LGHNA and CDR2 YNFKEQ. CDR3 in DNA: TGTGCCAGCAGCCAAGGGACAGTCCTAACGCGAAGTCAAGAGACCCAGTACTTC. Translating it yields CASSQGTVLTRSQETQYF.

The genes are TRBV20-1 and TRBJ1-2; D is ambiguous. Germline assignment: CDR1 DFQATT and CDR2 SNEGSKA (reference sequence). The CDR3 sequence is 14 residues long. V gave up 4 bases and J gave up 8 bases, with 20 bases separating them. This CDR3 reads CSAIQGRSSWGYTF. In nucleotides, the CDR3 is TGCAGTGCTATACAAGGAAGGAGTTCTTGGGGCTACACCTTC.

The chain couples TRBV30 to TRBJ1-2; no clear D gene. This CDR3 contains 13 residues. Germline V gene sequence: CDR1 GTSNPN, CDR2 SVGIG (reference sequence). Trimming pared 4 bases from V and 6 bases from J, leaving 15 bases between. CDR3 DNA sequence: TGTGCCTGGAACCCGTCAAGGGCCCATGGCTACACCTTC. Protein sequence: CAWNPSRAHGYTF.

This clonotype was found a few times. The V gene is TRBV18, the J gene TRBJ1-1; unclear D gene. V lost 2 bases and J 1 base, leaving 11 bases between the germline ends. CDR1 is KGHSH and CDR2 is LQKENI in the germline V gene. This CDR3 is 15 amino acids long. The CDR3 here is CASSPEGWRNTEAFF. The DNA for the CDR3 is TGTGCCAGCTCACCAGAGGGTTGGAGGAACACTGAAGCTTTCTTT. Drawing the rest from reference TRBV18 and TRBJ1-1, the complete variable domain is NAGVMQNPRHLVRRRGQEARLRCSPMKGHSHVYWYRQLPEEGLKFMVYLQKENIIDESGMPKERFSAEFPKEGPSILRIQQVVRGDSAAYFCASSPEGWRNTEAFFGQGTRLTVV.

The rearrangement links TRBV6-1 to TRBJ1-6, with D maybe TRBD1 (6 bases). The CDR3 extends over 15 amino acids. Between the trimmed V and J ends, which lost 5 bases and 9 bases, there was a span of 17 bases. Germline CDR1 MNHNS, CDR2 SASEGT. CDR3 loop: CASSPRWTEFSPLHF. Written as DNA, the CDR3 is TGTGCCAGCAGTCCTCGTTGGACAGAATTTTCACCCCTCCACTTT.

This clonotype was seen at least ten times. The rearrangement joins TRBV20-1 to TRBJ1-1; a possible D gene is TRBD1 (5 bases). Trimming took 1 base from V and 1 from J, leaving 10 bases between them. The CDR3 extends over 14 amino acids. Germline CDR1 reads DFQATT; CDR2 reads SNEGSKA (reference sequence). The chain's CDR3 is CSARGGGQNTEAFF. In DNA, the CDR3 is TGCAGTGCTAGAGGGGGAGGACAGAACACTGAAGCTTTCTTT.

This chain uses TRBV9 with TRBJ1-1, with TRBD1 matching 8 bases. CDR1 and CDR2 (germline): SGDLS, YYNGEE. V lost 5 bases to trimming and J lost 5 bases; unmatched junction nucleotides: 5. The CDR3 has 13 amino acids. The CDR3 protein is CASRGDRSTEAFF. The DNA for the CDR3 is TGTGCCAGCAGGGGGGACAGGTCTACTGAAGCTTTCTTT.